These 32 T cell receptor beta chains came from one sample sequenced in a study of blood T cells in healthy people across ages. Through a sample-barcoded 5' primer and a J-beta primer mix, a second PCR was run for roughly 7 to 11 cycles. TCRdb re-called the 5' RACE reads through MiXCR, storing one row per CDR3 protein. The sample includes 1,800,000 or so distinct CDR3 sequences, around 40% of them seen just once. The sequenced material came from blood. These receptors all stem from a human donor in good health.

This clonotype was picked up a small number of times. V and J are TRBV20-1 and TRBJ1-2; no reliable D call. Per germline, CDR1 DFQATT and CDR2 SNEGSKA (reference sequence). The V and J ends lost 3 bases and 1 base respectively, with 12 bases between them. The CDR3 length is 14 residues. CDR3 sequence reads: CSARRAGFNYGYTF. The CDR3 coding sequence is TGCAGTGCTAGGAGGGCGGGCTTTAACTATGGCTACACCTTC.

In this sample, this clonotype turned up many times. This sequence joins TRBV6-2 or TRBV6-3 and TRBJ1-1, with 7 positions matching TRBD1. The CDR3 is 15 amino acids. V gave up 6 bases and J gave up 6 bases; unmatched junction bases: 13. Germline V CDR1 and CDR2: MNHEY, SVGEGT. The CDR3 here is CASSPSNTGVAEAFF. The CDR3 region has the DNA TGTGCCAGCAGCCCAAGCAATACAGGGGTCGCTGAAGCTTTCTTT.

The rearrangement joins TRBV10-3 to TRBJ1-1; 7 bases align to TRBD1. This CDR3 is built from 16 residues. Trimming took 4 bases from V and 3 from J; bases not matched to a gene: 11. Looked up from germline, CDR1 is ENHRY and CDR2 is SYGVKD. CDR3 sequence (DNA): TGTGCCATCAGTGCATCGAAGGGCAGGGGGGACACTGAAGCTTTCTTT. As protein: CAISASKGRGDTEAFF.

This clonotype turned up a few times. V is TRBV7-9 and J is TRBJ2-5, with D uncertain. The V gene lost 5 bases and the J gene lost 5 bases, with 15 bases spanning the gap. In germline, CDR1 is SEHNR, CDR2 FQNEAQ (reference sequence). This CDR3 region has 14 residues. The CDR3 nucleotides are TGTGCCAGCAGCCGCCTGCGAGCGAAGGAGACCCAGTACTTC. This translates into CASSRLRAKETQYF.

CDR3 loop: CSARDQLYLYQETQYF. CDR3 bases: TGCAGTGCTAGAGACCAACTATACTTGTACCAAGAGACCCAGTACTTC. The V call is TRBV20-1, the J call TRBJ2-5, with unresolved D. The germline gives CDR1 DFQATT, CDR2 SNEGSKA (reference sequence). Trimming took off 0 bases at V and 0 bases at J, with 14 bases between the two ends. The CDR3 contains 16 residues.

The DNA for the CDR3 is TGCAGTGCTAGCGACGACAGGGAGCATGGGGGCTACACCTTC. Amino acid sequence: CSASDDREHGGYTF. The V and J genes are TRBV20-1 and TRBJ1-2, with 7 positions matching TRBD1. Germline-derived CDR1 and CDR2 are DFQATT and SNEGSKA (reference sequence). The CDR3 loop spans 14 amino acids. The ends lost 3 bases at V and 8 bases at J; junction bases unmatched: 12.

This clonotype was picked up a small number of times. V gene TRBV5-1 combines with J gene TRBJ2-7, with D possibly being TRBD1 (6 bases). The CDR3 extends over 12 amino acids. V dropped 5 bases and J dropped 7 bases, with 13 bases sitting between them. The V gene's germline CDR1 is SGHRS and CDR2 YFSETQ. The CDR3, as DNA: TGCGCCAGCAGTGAGCCAAGGGGGGAGCAGTACTTC. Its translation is CASSEPRGEQYF.

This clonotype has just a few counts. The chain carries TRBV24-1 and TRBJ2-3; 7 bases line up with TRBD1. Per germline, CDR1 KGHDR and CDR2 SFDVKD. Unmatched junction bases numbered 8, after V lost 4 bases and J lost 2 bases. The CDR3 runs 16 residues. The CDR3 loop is CATSDSTGFDTDTQYF. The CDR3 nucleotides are TGTGCCACCAGTGACTCGACAGGGTTTGACACAGATACGCAGTATTTT.

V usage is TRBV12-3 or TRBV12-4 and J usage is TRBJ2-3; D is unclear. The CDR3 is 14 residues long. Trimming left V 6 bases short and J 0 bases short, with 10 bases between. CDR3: CASSKGISTDTQYF. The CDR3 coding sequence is TGTGCCAGCAGCAAAGGCATCAGCACAGATACGCAGTATTTT.

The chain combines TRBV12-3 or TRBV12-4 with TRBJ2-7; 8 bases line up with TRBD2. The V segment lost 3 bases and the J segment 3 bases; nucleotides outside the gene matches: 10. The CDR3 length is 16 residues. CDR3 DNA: TGTGCCAGCAGTTTCACCCTAGCGGGCGGACTCTACGAGCAGTACTTC. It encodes CASSFTLAGGLYEQYF.

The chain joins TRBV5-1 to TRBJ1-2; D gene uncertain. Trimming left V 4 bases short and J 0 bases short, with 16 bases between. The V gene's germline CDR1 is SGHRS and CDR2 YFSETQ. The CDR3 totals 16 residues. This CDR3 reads CASSHKDGEANYGYTF. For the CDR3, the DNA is TGCGCCAGCAGCCACAAGGACGGGGAAGCTAACTATGGCTACACCTTC.

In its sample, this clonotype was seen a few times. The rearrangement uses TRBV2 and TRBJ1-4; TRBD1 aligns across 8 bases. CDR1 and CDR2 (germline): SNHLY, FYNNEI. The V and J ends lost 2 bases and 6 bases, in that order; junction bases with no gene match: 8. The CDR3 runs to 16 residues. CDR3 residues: CASSEMGWDRHEKLFF. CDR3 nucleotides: TGTGCCAGCAGTGAAATGGGGTGGGACAGGCATGAAAAACTGTTTTTT. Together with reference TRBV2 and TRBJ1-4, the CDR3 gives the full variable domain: EPEVTQTPSHQVTQMGQEVILRCVPISNHLYFYWYRQILGQKVEFLVSFYNNEISEKSEIFDDQFSVERPDGSNFTLKIRSTKLEDSAMYFCASSEMGWDRHEKLFFGSGTQLSVL.

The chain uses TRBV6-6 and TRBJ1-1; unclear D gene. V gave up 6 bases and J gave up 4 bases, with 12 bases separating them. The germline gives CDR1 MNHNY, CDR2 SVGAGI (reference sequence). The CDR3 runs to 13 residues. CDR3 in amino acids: CASRPPGFTEAFF. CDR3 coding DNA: TGTGCCAGCAGACCACCGGGGTTCACTGAAGCTTTCTTT.

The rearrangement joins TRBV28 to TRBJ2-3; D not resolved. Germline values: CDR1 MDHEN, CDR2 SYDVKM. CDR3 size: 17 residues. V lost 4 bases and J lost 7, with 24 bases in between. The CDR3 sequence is CASSSMTPINPKNTQYF. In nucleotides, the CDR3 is TGTGCCAGCAGTTCTATGACACCCATAAACCCCAAAAATACGCAGTATTTT.

CDR3 DNA: TGTGCCATCAGTGCGGACAGGGGCGTGGAGGATGAGCAGTTCTTC. Amino acid sequence: CAISADRGVEDEQFF. The genes are TRBV10-3 and TRBJ2-1, with TRBD1 identical over 9 bases. The germline V gene has CDR1 ENHRY and CDR2 SYGVKD. The CDR3 totals 15 residues. Trimming cost V 4 bases and J 8 bases; bases outside gene matches: 9.

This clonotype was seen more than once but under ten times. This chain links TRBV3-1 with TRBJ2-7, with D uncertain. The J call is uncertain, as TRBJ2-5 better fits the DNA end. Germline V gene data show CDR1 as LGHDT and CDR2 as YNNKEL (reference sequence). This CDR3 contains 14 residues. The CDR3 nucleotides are TGTGCCAGCAGCCAAGATCGGGTTTTAGGGACCCAGTACTTC. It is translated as CASSQDRVLGTQYF.

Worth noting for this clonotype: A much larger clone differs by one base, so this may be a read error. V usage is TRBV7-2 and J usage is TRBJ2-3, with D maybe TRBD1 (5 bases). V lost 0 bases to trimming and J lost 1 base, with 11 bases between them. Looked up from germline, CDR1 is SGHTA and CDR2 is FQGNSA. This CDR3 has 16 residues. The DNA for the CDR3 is TGTGCCAGCAGCTTAGCAAGGACATACGGCACAGATACGCAGTATTTT. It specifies CASSLARTYGTDTQYF. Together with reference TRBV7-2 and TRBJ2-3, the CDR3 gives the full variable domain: GAGVSQSPSNKVTEKGKDVELRCDPISGHTALYWYRQSLGQGLEFLIYFQGNSAPDKSGLPSDRFSAERTGGSVSTLTIQRTQQEDSAVYLCASSLARTYGTDTQYFGPGTRLTVL.

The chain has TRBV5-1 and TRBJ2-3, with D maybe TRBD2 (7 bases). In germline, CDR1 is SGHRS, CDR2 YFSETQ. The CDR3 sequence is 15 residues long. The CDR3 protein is CASKRGGVSTDTQYF. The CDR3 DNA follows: TGCGCTTCCAAACGCGGGGGCGTAAGCACAGATACGCAGTATTTT.

In DNA, the CDR3 is TGCGCCAGCAGCCAATGGGACCGAGAGCAGTTCTTC. It specifies CASSQWDREQFF. The chain combines TRBV5-1 with TRBJ2-1; D assignment may be TRBD1 or TRBD2 (5 bases each). This CDR3 is built from 12 residues. Deletions cut 4 bases from V and 10 bases from J, with 12 bases between. Germline V gene lookup returns CDR1 SGHRS and CDR2 YFSETQ.

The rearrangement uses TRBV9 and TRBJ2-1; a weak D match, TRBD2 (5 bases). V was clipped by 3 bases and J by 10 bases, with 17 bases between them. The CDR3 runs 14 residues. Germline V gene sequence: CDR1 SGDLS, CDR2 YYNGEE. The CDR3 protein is CASSGTLAMGEQFF. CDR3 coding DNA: TGTGCCAGCAGCGGAACCTTAGCGATGGGCGAGCAGTTCTTC.

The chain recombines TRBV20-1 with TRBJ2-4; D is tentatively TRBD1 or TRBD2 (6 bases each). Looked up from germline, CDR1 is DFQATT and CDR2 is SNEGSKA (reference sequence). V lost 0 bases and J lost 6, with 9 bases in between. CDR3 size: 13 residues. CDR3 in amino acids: CSAREGGRNIQYF. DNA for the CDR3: TGCAGTGCTAGAGAGGGGGGCAGAAACATTCAGTACTTC.

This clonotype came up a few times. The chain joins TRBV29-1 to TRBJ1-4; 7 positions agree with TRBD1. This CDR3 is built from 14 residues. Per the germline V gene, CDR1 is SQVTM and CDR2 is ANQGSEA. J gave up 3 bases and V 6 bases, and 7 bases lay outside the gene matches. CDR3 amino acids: CSVLTGESNEKLFF. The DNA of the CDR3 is TGCAGCGTATTAACAGGGGAGTCTAATGAAAAACTGTTTTTT.

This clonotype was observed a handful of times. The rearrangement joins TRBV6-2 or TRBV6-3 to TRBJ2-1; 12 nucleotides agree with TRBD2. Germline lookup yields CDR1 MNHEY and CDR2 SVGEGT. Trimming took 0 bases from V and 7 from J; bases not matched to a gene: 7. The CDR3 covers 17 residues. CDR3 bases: TGTGCCAGCAGTTACTCACTAGCGGGGGGATATAGGAATGAGCAGTTCTTC. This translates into CASSYSLAGGYRNEQFF.

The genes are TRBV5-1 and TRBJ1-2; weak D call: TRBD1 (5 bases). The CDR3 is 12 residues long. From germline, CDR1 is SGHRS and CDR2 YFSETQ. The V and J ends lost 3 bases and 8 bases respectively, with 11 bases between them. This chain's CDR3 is CASSWDRTGYTF. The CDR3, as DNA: TGCGCCAGCAGCTGGGACCGTACGGGCTACACCTTC.

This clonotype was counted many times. CDR3 in DNA: TGTGCCATCTCCTGCGGGAACAGGCCCCCCACCCTGAATGAGCAGTTCTTC. The encoded protein is CAISCGNRPPTLNEQFF. The chain recombines TRBV10-3 with TRBJ2-1, with a tentative D call TRBD2 (6 bases). The CDR3 length is 17 residues. The germline V gene encodes CDR1 ENHRY and CDR2 SYGVKD. V was shortened by 8 bases and J by 7 bases, with 27 bases between the two germline ends.

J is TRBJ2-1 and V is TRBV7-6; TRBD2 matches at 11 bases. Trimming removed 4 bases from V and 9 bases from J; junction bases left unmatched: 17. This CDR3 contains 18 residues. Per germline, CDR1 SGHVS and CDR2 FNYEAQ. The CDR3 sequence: CASSSYVSSGGRHFEQFF. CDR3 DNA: TGTGCCAGCAGCTCTTATGTTTCTAGCGGGGGGCGTCATTTTGAGCAGTTCTTC.

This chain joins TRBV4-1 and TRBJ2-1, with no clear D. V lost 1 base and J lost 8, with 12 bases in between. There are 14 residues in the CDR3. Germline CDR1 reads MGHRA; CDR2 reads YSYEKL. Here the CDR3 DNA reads TGCGCCAGCAGCCAAGGGACGGCGGCCCATGAGCAGTTCTTC. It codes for CASSQGTAAHEQFF.

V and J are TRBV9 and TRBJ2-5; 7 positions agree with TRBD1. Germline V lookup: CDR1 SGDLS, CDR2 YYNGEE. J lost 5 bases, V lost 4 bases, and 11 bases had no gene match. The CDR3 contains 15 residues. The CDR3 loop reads CASSTRQGYSETQYF. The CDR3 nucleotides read TGTGCCAGCAGCACCCGACAGGGATACTCGGAGACCCAGTACTTC.

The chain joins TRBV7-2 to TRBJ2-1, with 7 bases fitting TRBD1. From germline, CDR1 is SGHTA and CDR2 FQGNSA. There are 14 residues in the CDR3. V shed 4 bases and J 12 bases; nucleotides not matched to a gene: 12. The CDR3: CASSSASTGAAQFF. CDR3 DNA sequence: TGTGCCAGCAGCTCAGCTAGTACAGGGGCAGCGCAGTTCTTC.

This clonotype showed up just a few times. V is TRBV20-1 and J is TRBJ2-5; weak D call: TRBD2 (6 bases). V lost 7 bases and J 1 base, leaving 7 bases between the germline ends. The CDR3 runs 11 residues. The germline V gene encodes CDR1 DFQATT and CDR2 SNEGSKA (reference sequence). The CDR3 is CSGGVQETQYF. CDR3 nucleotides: TGCAGTGGGGGGGTCCAAGAGACCCAGTACTTC.

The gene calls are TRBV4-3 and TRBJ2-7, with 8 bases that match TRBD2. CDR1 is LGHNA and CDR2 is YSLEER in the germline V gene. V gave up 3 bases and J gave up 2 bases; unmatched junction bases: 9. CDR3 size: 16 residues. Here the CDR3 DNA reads TGCGCCAGCAGCCACCAGCGGGGGCCCAAGCCCTACGAGCAGTACTTC. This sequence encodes CASSHQRGPKPYEQYF.

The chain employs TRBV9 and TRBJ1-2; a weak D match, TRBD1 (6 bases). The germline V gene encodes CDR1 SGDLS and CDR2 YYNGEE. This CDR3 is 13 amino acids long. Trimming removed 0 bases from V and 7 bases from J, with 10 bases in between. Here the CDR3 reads CASSVGRGAGYTF. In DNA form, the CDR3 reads TGTGCCAGCAGCGTAGGGCGGGGGGCTGGCTACACCTTC.